This T cell receptor (beta chain) was documented in a study of T cell repertoires in cytomegalovirus infection. This clonotype was found a few times. Its specificity is unknown. Germline lookup yields CDR1 SEHNR and CDR2 FQNEAQ (reference sequence). This CDR3 spans 13 amino acids. Trimming at V came to 4 bases and at J to 6 bases, leaving 3 bases not matched to a gene. TCRdb reprocessed the reads via MiXCR and lists one record per CDR3 protein. The sample has some 920,000 distinct CDR3 sequences, roughly a third seen once; the top ten hold 13%. Source: cultured CD8+ T cells from PBMCs, taken from culture after CMV antigen stimulation. This receptor was obtained from a human donor in good health (CMV status not recorded). Some clones in this sample may be carry-over from other donors' samples. V gene TRBV7-9 combines with J gene TRBJ1-2; 9 nucleotides align to TRBD1. CDR3 protein: CASSYRGLDGYTF. The CDR3 bases are TGTGCCAGCAGCTACAGGGGGCTCGATGGCTACACCTTC.